Reported below is one T cell receptor (beta chain). Its antigen is not known. Checkpoint therapy with ipilimumab 1 mg/kg began 14 to 28 days after transplant. Dosing: nivolumab 3 mg/kg IV, weeks 1, 4, 7, 10, then every two weeks to week 26. The CDR3 is 14 residues long. CDR1 is SGHNT and CDR2 is YYREEE in the germline V gene (reference sequence). Between the trimmed V and J ends, which lost 4 bases and 6 bases, there was a span of 16 bases. This sample was included in a study of ipilimumab plus nivolumab after autologous stem cell transplantation. Study summary: Typical patient got 5 ipilimumab doses and seven to nine nivolumab doses (median). Points from the study as a whole: Authors suggest TCR repertoire, Treg phenotype and gut microbiota support further study.

Sequenced by immunoSEQ multiplex PCR; TCRdb stores in-frame clones only, minus some. The sample lists 8,000 to 13,000 clones, approximately 81% seen once, with just over 8% in the top ten. V usage is TRBV5-4 and J usage is TRBJ1-2; TRBD1 is a possible D gene (6 bases). This sequence originates from a male donor with diffuse large B-cell lymphoma. The input for sequencing was PBMCs, taken in a trial of ipilimumab plus nivolumab as post-transplant consolidation. CDR3 in amino acids: CASSQSGTKDGYTF. CDR3 nucleotide sequence: TGTGCCAGCAGCCAGTCCGGGACAAAGGATGGCTACACCTTC.